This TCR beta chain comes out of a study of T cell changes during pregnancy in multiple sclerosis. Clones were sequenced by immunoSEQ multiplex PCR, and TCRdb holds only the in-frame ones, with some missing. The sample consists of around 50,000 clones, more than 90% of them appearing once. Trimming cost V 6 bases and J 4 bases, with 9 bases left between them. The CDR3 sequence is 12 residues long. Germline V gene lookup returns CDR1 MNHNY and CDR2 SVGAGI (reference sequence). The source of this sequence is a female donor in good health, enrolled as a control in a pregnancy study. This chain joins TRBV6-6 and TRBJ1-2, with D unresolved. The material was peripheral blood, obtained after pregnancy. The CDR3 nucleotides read TGTGCCAGCAGCCCAAAGCCCTATGGCTACACCTTC. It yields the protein CASSPKPYGYTF.